This T cell receptor (beta chain) was identified during a study of blood T cells in healthy people across ages. Primers used in a second PCR of roughly 6 to 11 cycles were a sample-barcoded 5' primer and a J-beta primer mix. TCRdb independently ran MiXCR on the 5' RACE reads; one entry per CDR3 protein. Altogether 780,000 or so distinct CDR3 sequences are present, approximately 60% being singletons, with the ten largest covering 20% to 30%. The CDR3 is 10 amino acids. Germline-derived CDR1 and CDR2 are MDHEN and SYDVKM. V lost 9 bases and J 9 bases, leaving 8 bases between the germline ends. The chain combines TRBV28 with TRBJ2-2, with no clear D. The TCR originated in a man between 35 and 55 years old in good health. Sequencing was carried out using blood. The CDR3 sequence: CASIKRELFF. Here the CDR3 DNA reads TGTGCCAGTATCAAGCGGGAGCTGTTTTTT.